This T cell receptor beta chain was obtained from a study of cytomegalovirus exposure and HLA in healthy donors. A multiplex PCR was run with 60 Vbeta primers and 13 Jbeta primers. Some clones are missing from TCRdb's copy, which holds only in-frame ones; the method was immunoSEQ multiplex PCR. The sample carries 200,000 to 250,000 clones, around 89% recorded once. Per germline, CDR1 SQVTM and CDR2 ANQGSEA. V was pared by 3 bases and J by 5 bases, with 7 bases between. This CDR3 is built from 11 residues. This clonotype originated in a young woman in good health and CMV-seronegative. This rearrangement joins TRBV29-1 to TRBJ2-5, with TRBD1 as a possible D gene (6 bases). The sequenced sample was PBMCs. In DNA, the CDR3 is TGCAGCGTTGAGAGGGGGGAGACCCAGTACTTC. Its protein product is CSVERGETQYF.